The 32 T cell receptor beta chains below were found in one sample sequenced in a study of T-cell memory formation after mild COVID-19. One entry per CDR3 protein, called by TCRdb with MiXCR from the 5' RACE reads. This repertoire shows 180,000 or so distinct CDR3 sequences, under 14% found once; its top ten account for roughly 3.8%. The material sequenced was PBMCs or a T cell subset sorted from them (not recorded which). These receptors all stem from a young man who had mild COVID-19 (a few samples of this study predate the infection). Cell type and time point are not known.

This clonotype was recorded many times. The chain joins TRBV12-3 or TRBV12-4 to TRBJ1-6, with TRBD1 matching over 7 bases. V shed 5 bases and J 10 bases; nucleotides not matched to a gene: 5. The CDR3 covers 13 residues. CDR3 in DNA: TGTGCCAGCAGTCGACAGGGCGGGTCACCCCTCCACTTT. It codes for CASSRQGGSPLHF.

CDR3 sequence: CASSLGRDYGYTF. The CDR3, as DNA: TGCGCCAGCAGCTTGGGCAGGGATTATGGCTACACCTTC. The V gene is TRBV5-1, the J gene TRBJ1-2; D might be TRBD1 (5 bases). The ends were cut back, 0 bases at V and 5 bases at J, with 8 bases in the middle. Germline CDR1 is SGHRS and CDR2 is YFSETQ. The CDR3 spans 13 residues.

The gene calls are TRBV7-2 and TRBJ2-2; D gene unclear. V was cut by 3 bases and J by 2 bases, with 10 bases left in between. Germline loops: CDR1 SGHTA, CDR2 FQGNSA. The CDR3 extends over 15 amino acids. CDR3 residues: CASSFLPGNTGELFF. The DNA for the CDR3 is TGTGCCAGCAGCTTCCTTCCGGGTAACACCGGGGAGCTGTTTTTT.

This rearrangement joins TRBV5-1 to TRBJ2-3, with 8 bases matching TRBD2. The CDR3 loop spans 16 amino acids. The V and J ends lost 0 bases and 2 bases, in that order; junction bases with no gene match: 5. Per the germline V gene, CDR1 is SGHRS and CDR2 is YFSETQ. The DNA for the CDR3 is TGCGCCAGCAGCTTGGCCGGACTAGCTAACACAGATACGCAGTATTTT. Amino acid sequence: CASSLAGLANTDTQYF.

The CDR3 DNA sequence: TGCGCCAGCAGCGAAGGAGGCTCCTACGAGCAGTACGTC. It codes for CASSEGGSYEQYV. The rearrangement joins TRBV5-1 to TRBJ2-7; D might be TRBD2 (5 bases). CDR3 length: 13 amino acids. Germline V gene sequence: CDR1 SGHRS, CDR2 YFSETQ. Deletions cut 4 bases from V and 0 bases from J, with 8 bases between.

This clonotype was observed once. The J gene is TRBJ2-2, the V gene TRBV20-1; 8 bases fit TRBD1. Germline lookup yields CDR1 DFQATT and CDR2 SNEGSKA (reference sequence). The CDR3 extends over 14 amino acids. The V and J ends lost 2 bases and 6 bases, in that order; junction bases with no gene match: 5. Written as DNA, the CDR3 is TGCAGTGCTAGAAGGACAGGGCCGGCCGGGGAGCTGTTTTTT. This codes for CSARRTGPAGELFF.

This clonotype was counted at least ten times. This chain links TRBV24-1 with TRBJ2-3, with D possibly TRBD2 on 5 matching bases. From germline, CDR1 is KGHDR and CDR2 SFDVKD. The V gene lost 4 bases and the J gene lost 6 bases, with 10 bases spanning the gap. CDR3 length equals 13 residues. This CDR3 reads CATSETSGDTQYF. The CDR3 DNA reads TGTGCCACCAGTGAAACATCGGGGGATACGCAGTATTTT.

This clonotype has ten or more counts. The chain has TRBV5-1 and TRBJ1-1; 7 bases are shared with TRBD1. The CDR3 sequence is 13 residues long. V trimming: 3 bases; J trimming: 3 bases; junction bases outside the gene matches: 2. Germline V gives CDR1 SGHRS, CDR2 YFSETQ. In DNA form, the CDR3 reads TGCGCCAGCAGCTACACAGGGGACACTGAAGCTTTCTTT. Translating it yields CASSYTGDTEAFF.

This clonotype has only a few counts. The rearrangement links TRBV2 to TRBJ1-1; a possible D gene is TRBD1 (5 bases). Deletions cut 9 bases from V and 6 bases from J, with 11 bases between. Germline V CDR1 and CDR2: SNHLY, FYNNEI. This CDR3 region has 11 residues. CDR3 coding DNA: TGTGCCAGTAATTCACAGGCTGAAGCTTTCTTT. It codes for CASNSQAEAFF.

This clonotype was detected a few times. The chain combines TRBV7-8 with TRBJ2-3; TRBD2 is a possible D gene (7 bases). CDR1 is SGHVS and CDR2 is FQNEAQ in the germline V gene. CDR3 length: 16 amino acids. Trimming shortened V by 1 base and J by 3 bases, and 14 bases separated the two germline ends. This CDR3 is CASSLGGGVKTDTQYF. Written as DNA, the CDR3 is TGTGCCAGCAGCTTAGGAGGGGGGGTGAAAACAGATACGCAGTATTTT.

The rearrangement links TRBV12-3 or TRBV12-4 to TRBJ2-5; D is uncertain. The V gene lost 7 bases and the J gene lost 5 bases, with 23 bases spanning the gap. The CDR3 length is 16 residues. CDR3 DNA sequence: TGTGCCAGCAAAGCACCATCGACGTATTCAGAGGAGACCCAGTACTTC. Residues: CASKAPSTYSEETQYF.

This clonotype was detected a few times. The chain is built from TRBV28 and TRBJ1-3; no firm D call. Germline V gene sequence: CDR1 MDHEN, CDR2 SYDVKM. The CDR3 has 12 residues. The V end lost 7 bases, the J end lost 3 bases, and 7 bases lay between the germline ends. CDR3: CASTSYGNTIYF. The CDR3 nucleotides are TGTGCCAGCACGAGTTATGGAAACACCATATATTTT.

The chain carries TRBV7-9 and TRBJ1-5; D gene unclear. The length of the CDR3 is 13 residues. The germline gives CDR1 SEHNR, CDR2 FQNEAQ (reference sequence). Trimming pared 4 bases from V and 5 bases from J, leaving 9 bases between. CDR3 nucleotide sequence: TGTGCCAGCAGCTCGACGGGAGATCAGCCCCAGCATTTT. Translated: CASSSTGDQPQHF.

The sample holds many counts of this clonotype. The genes are TRBV10-3 and TRBJ1-6, with D possibly TRBD1 on 5 matching bases. Trimming stripped 4 bases from V and 8 bases from J, with 9 bases between. CDR3 size: 13 residues. Germline V gene sequence: CDR1 ENHRY, CDR2 SYGVKD. CDR3 amino acids: CAISGQLDSPLHF. CDR3 DNA sequence: TGTGCCATCAGTGGACAGCTGGATTCACCCCTCCACTTT.

The J gene is TRBJ1-4, the V gene TRBV9, with D unclear. CDR3 size: 16 residues. In germline, CDR1 is SGDLS, CDR2 YYNGEE. The V and J ends lost 4 bases and 7 bases respectively, with 20 bases between them. CDR3 protein: CASSSSPGRSGEKLFF. DNA of the CDR3: TGTGCCAGCAGCTCCTCCCCGGGTAGATCTGGTGAAAAACTGTTTTTT.

This clonotype was seen ten or more times. The chain is built from TRBV5-6 and TRBJ1-4; the D gene is possibly TRBD1 (5 bases). Trimming took off 2 bases at V and 7 bases at J, with 15 bases between the two ends. Per germline, CDR1 SGHDT and CDR2 YYEEEE. The CDR3 length is 15 residues. The CDR3 region is CASSFLSRDGEKLFF. CDR3 DNA sequence: TGTGCCAGCAGCTTCTTATCCAGGGACGGTGAAAAACTGTTTTTT.

The V and J genes are TRBV7-2 and TRBJ1-5; 7 positions agree with TRBD1. Germline CDR1 SGHTA, CDR2 FQGNSA. This CDR3 has 13 amino acids. The V segment lost 5 bases and the J segment 4 bases; nucleotides outside the gene matches: 2. The CDR3 sequence is CASSPRGNQPQHF. The DNA of the CDR3 is TGTGCCAGCAGCCCCAGGGGGAATCAGCCCCAGCATTTT.

This clonotype was found a few times. V gene TRBV2 combines with J gene TRBJ1-1, with 8 bases identical to TRBD1. This CDR3 has 16 residues. Germline V CDR1 and CDR2: SNHLY, FYNNEI. V shed 6 bases, J shed 2 bases, and the junction held 11 bases outside the gene matches. The CDR3, as DNA: TGTGCCAGCAGCCGGGGACAGGCTTTATCCAACACTGAAGCTTTCTTT. Amino acid sequence: CASSRGQALSNTEAFF.

This clonotype was observed a handful of times. The chain employs TRBV10-3 and TRBJ1-6; no clear D. The germline gives CDR1 ENHRY, CDR2 SYGVKD. The V and J ends lost 4 bases and 5 bases respectively, with 9 bases between them. The CDR3 length is 14 residues. The CDR3 sequence is CAISVRQDNSPLHF. CDR3 DNA sequence: TGTGCCATCAGTGTGAGGCAGGATAATTCACCCCTCCACTTT.

This clonotype was observed a few times. The V and J genes are TRBV24-1 and TRBJ2-1; 9 bases agree with TRBD1. Trimming at V came to 5 bases and at J to 7 bases, leaving 8 bases not matched to a gene. The V gene's germline CDR1 is KGHDR and CDR2 SFDVKD. The CDR3 contains 15 residues. CDR3 residues: CATSAAGTGSNEQFF. CDR3 in DNA: TGTGCCACCAGTGCCGCCGGGACAGGGTCAAATGAGCAGTTCTTC.

V and J are TRBV6-5 and TRBJ2-7, with 7 bases matching TRBD1. The CDR3 sequence is 14 residues long. After removal of 5 bases from V and 3 bases from J, the junction contained 7 bases not matched to a gene. Germline V gene data show CDR1 as MNHEY and CDR2 as SVGAGI. The CDR3 coding sequence is TGTGCCAGCAGTAGAGACAGGGCAGGCTACGAGCAGTACGTC. Amino acids: CASSRDRAGYEQYV.

In this sample, this clonotype turned up a few times. The chain carries TRBV7-2 and TRBJ1-2; D gene unclear. The V gene's germline CDR1 is SGHTA and CDR2 FQGNSA. Trimming removed 5 bases at V and 5 bases at J, with 9 bases between. The CDR3 covers 12 residues. The CDR3 spells CASSIQSYGYTF. CDR3 sequence (DNA): TGTGCCAGCAGCATTCAATCTTATGGCTACACCTTC.

The chain uses TRBV11-2 and TRBJ1-1; D is undetermined. V lost 5 bases and J 1 base, leaving 11 bases between the germline ends. The CDR3 extends over 14 amino acids. Germline loops: CDR1 SGHAT, CDR2 FQNNGV. The CDR3 spells CASSVARGNTEAFF. The CDR3 DNA sequence: TGTGCCAGCAGCGTAGCGCGGGGGAACACTGAAGCTTTCTTT.

This clonotype was counted only a few times. The chain uses TRBV5-1 and TRBJ1-2; 8 bases are shared with TRBD1. Trimming cost V 3 bases and J 4 bases; bases outside gene matches: 11. Germline-derived CDR1 and CDR2 are SGHRS and YFSETQ. The CDR3 consists of 16 residues. CDR3 region: CASSSGGTGQIYGYTF. The CDR3 nucleotides read TGCGCCAGCAGCTCGGGGGGGACAGGACAGATCTATGGCTACACCTTC.

In this sample, this clonotype turned up a few times. This chain uses TRBV7-2 with TRBJ2-2, with D possibly being TRBD1 (7 bases). Between the trimmed V and J ends, which lost 3 bases and 2 bases, there was a span of 19 bases. Germline CDR1 is SGHTA and CDR2 is FQGNSA. CDR3 length: 18 residues. CDR3 DNA: TGTGCCAGCAGCTTCCAGGGGGGAGGACACCTCAACACCGGGGAGCTGTTTTTT. This gives the protein CASSFQGGGHLNTGELFF.

This clonotype has a handful of counts. The V gene is TRBV5-1, the J gene TRBJ2-3; D remains unclear. This CDR3 is built from 15 residues. V dropped 1 base and J dropped 0 bases, with 9 bases sitting between them. The germline CDR1 and CDR2 sequences are SGHRS and YFSETQ. The CDR3 DNA reads as TGCGCCAGCAGCTTGAACAGAGATAGCACAGATACGCAGTATTTT. Protein: CASSLNRDSTDTQYF.

This rearrangement joins TRBV20-1 to TRBJ1-5; D remains unclear. Germline CDR1 is DFQATT and CDR2 is SNEGSKA (reference sequence). Trimming removed 6 bases from V and 0 bases from J, with 9 bases in between. The length of the CDR3 is 13 residues. In nucleotides, the CDR3 is TGCAGTGCGCGGACGGATAGCAATCAGCCCCAGCATTTT. This gives the protein CSARTDSNQPQHF.

The chain has TRBV30 and TRBJ1-5; D unclear. The germline V and J ends were trimmed by 0 bases and 4 bases, with 10 bases remaining between them. This CDR3 comprises 14 residues. CDR1 GTSNPN and CDR2 SVGIG come from the germline V gene (reference sequence). The CDR3 protein is CAWSVNSGNQPQHF. The CDR3, as DNA: TGTGCCTGGAGTGTCAACTCTGGGAATCAGCCCCAGCATTTT.

This clonotype was seen a few times. The J gene is TRBJ1-1, the V gene TRBV6-5, with a tentative D call TRBD1 (5 bases). V was trimmed by 5 bases and J by 0 bases, leaving 19 bases between them. Germline CDR1 MNHEY, CDR2 SVGAGI. The CDR3 consists of 17 residues. The CDR3, as DNA: TGTGCCAGCAGTACCTCAAGGGGCGGGGCTGTGAACACTGAAGCTTTCTTT. Protein product: CASSTSRGGAVNTEAFF.

This chain joins TRBV5-1 and TRBJ2-3, with D maybe TRBD1 (5 bases). The CDR3 totals 16 residues. Germline V gene data show CDR1 as SGHRS and CDR2 as YFSETQ. V lost 1 base, J lost 5 bases, and 17 bases lay in between. The CDR3 region is CASSLLESGQGDTQYF. The CDR3 nucleotides read TGCGCCAGCAGCTTGCTGGAATCTGGGCAGGGAGATACGCAGTATTTT.

This clonotype has at least ten counts. This sequence joins TRBV5-1 and TRBJ1-1, with D hard to call. CDR3 length: 15 amino acids. Germline assignment: CDR1 SGHRS and CDR2 YFSETQ. V was cut by 0 bases and J by 0 bases, with 9 bases left in between. The CDR3 reads CASSLGFVVNTEAFF. Written as DNA, the CDR3 is TGCGCCAGCAGCTTGGGCTTCGTTGTGAACACTGAAGCTTTCTTT.

This clonotype was recorded a few times. This chain connects TRBV21-1 to TRBJ2-2; whether TRBD2, the table's D call, matches the DNA was not checked. TRBV21-1 is labeled a pseudogene. The CDR3 spans 13 residues. CDR3 sequence reads: CASRGLADGELFF. The DNA for the CDR3 is TGTGCCAGCAGGGGACTAGCGGACGGGGAGCTGTTTTTT.